This T cell receptor (beta chain) is drawn from a study of shared clonotypes between healthy human individuals. Germline V gene data show CDR1 as LNHDA and CDR2 as SQIVND (reference sequence). The CDR3 runs to 16 residues. V was pared by 0 bases and J by 7 bases, with 18 bases between. Naive CD8 cells lacked CD45RO and underwent positive selection for CCR7, leaving out terminally differentiated effector memory CD45RA+ cells. Findings of the study overall: It was anticipated that sequencing depth would influence how many clonotypes donors shared. Naive subsets generally had larger estimated richness than memory subsets.

It was across several immunoSEQ plates that each subset's genomic DNA was evenly split. Method: immunoSEQ multiplex PCR; TCRdb's copy keeps in-frame clones and lacks some. The table lists about 2.2 million clones, 93% of them singletons, with about 1.7% in the top ten. With respect to this clone: The target antigen is unknown.

V usage is TRBV19 and J usage is TRBJ1-1, with D perhaps matching TRBD1 (6 bases). Sequenced sample: naive CD8+ T cells from PBMCs. The clonotype comes from a man between 18 and 35 years old in good health. Some clones in this sample may be carry-over from other donors' samples. The CDR3 sequence: CASSIDLWGQRLEAFF. In DNA, the CDR3 is TGTGCCAGTAGTATAGATCTATGGGGGCAACGCCTTGAAGCTTTCTTT.